Below are 22 T cell receptor beta chains sequenced from a single sample in a study of blood T cells in healthy people across ages. A second roughly 7 to 12 cycle PCR used barcoded and J-beta primers. TCRdb independently ran MiXCR on the 5' RACE reads; one entry per CDR3 protein. The sample lists over 950,000 distinct CDR3 sequences; approximately 38% were seen once. The specimen sequenced was blood. The receptors here all came from a man aged 18 to 30 in good health.

The genes are TRBV29-1 and TRBJ1-2; no firm D call. This CDR3 contains 13 residues. Germline CDR1 is SQVTM and CDR2 is ANQGSEA. Trimming took off 4 bases at V and 4 bases at J, with 13 bases between the two ends. CDR3 sequence reads: CSVVGNSSYGYTF. For the CDR3, the DNA is TGCAGCGTTGTAGGCAACTCTAGCTATGGCTACACCTTC.

The chain links TRBV9 to TRBJ2-1; 7 bases agree with TRBD1. The J call may be faulty, since TRBJ2-7 better matches the DNA end. Germline CDR1 SGDLS, CDR2 YYNGEE. There are 18 residues in the CDR3. As DNA, the CDR3 is TGTGCCAGCAGCGTAGACCTTCTCCGGGACAGTTCGTACAATGAGCAGTACTTC. Protein sequence: CASSVDLLRDSSYNEQYF.

This clonotype has just a few counts. This chain links TRBV20-1 with TRBJ2-3; 8 bases map to TRBD1. Germline V gives CDR1 DFQATT, CDR2 SNEGSKA (reference sequence). Trimming removed 3 bases from V and 2 bases from J; junction bases left unmatched: 4. This CDR3 has 14 residues. As DNA, the CDR3 is TGCAGTGCTAGCAAGGACAGGGACACAGATACGCAGTATTTT. Amino acid sequence: CSASKDRDTDTQYF.

This clonotype turned up a few times. The V gene is TRBV5-1, the J gene TRBJ2-3, with D hard to call. The length of the CDR3 is 15 residues. Germline V CDR1 and CDR2: SGHRS, YFSETQ. With 3 bases removed from V and 1 base from J, the gap between germline ends came to 12 bases. The CDR3 DNA is TGCGCCAGCAGCTACCAAGGAGAGCGCACAGATACGCAGTATTTT. This sequence encodes CASSYQGERTDTQYF.

Here the CDR3 DNA reads TGTGCCAGCAGCCAAGATTCCAGATTGTGGTTCTTC. Translated: CASSQDSRLWFF. This sequence joins TRBV3-1 and TRBJ2-1, with D hard to call. This CDR3 contains 12 residues. Germline assignment: CDR1 LGHDT and CDR2 YNNKEL (reference sequence). V was trimmed by 0 bases and J by 15 bases, leaving 12 bases between them.

The chain joins TRBV30 to TRBJ1-2; D perhaps matches TRBD1 (6 bases). The length of the CDR3 is 13 residues. The germline CDR1 and CDR2 sequences are GTSNPN and SVGIG (reference sequence). Trimming left V 4 bases short and J 6 bases short, with 15 bases between. The CDR3 region is CAWKLAGGNGYTF. Written as DNA, the CDR3 is TGTGCCTGGAAGTTAGCGGGGGGCAATGGCTACACCTTC. Based on the CDR3 plus reference TRBV30 and TRBJ1-2, the full variable domain is SQTIHQWPATLVQPVGSPLSLECTVEGTSNPNLYWYRQAAGRGLQLLFYSVGIGQISSEVPQNLSASRPQDRQFILSSKKLLLSDSGFYLCAWKLAGGNGYTFGSGTRLTVV.

The V call is TRBV6-2 or TRBV6-3, the J call TRBJ1-1, with 11 bases identical to TRBD1. The CDR3 loop spans 16 amino acids. V shed 6 bases, J shed 5 bases, and the junction held 11 bases outside the gene matches. The V gene's germline CDR1 is MNHEY and CDR2 SVGEGT. CDR3 sequence: CASSPRTGGFETEAFF. The CDR3 region has the DNA TGTGCCAGCAGCCCCAGGACAGGGGGCTTTGAAACTGAAGCTTTCTTT.

The chain joins TRBV20-1 to TRBJ2-4, with TRBD2 as a possible D gene (6 bases). The CDR3 has 14 amino acids. V was pared by 6 bases and J by 1 base, with 13 bases between. CDR1 is DFQATT and CDR2 is SNEGSKA in the germline V gene (reference sequence). The CDR3: CSAGDRGAKNIQYF. As DNA, the CDR3 is TGCAGTGCCGGGGATCGGGGGGCCAAAAACATTCAGTACTTC.

This chain joins TRBV5-6 and TRBJ1-1; a possible D gene is TRBD1 (5 bases). Trimming removed 5 bases at V and 1 base at J, with 9 bases between. This CDR3 region has 13 residues. The germline V gene has CDR1 SGHDT and CDR2 YYEEEE. The CDR3 DNA sequence: TGTGCCAGCAGACAGACAGCGAACACTGAAGCTTTCTTT. It specifies CASRQTANTEAFF.

This clonotype was observed a handful of times. This chain links TRBV27 with TRBJ1-2; TRBD1 matches 10 bases. V shed 3 bases and J 4 bases; nucleotides not matched to a gene: 14. The CDR3 runs 18 residues. Per the germline V gene, CDR1 is MNHEY and CDR2 is SMNVEV (reference sequence). CDR3 protein: CASSFSKTGTGASYGYTF. The CDR3 coding sequence is TGTGCCAGCAGTTTCTCGAAAACCGGGACAGGGGCTAGCTATGGCTACACCTTC.

This clonotype was counted between two and nine times. V and J are TRBV5-1 and TRBJ1-1; D gene ambiguous. CDR3 size: 15 residues. V gave up 3 bases and J gave up 2 bases, with 14 bases separating them. Germline lookup yields CDR1 SGHRS and CDR2 YFSETQ. The CDR3 is CASSSSRRINTEAFF. CDR3 DNA sequence: TGCGCCAGCAGCTCCTCCCGACGGATTAACACTGAAGCTTTCTTT.

The chain employs TRBV4-1 and TRBJ2-1; 8 nucleotides line up with TRBD1. The V gene end was trimmed by 0 bases and the J gene end by 3 bases; junction bases not matched to a gene: 7. Germline-derived CDR1 and CDR2 are MGHRA and YSYEKL. The CDR3 spans 17 residues. CDR3 bases: TGCGCCAGCAGCCAAGACCCGGGACAGGCATTCTACAATGAGCAGTTCTTC. This translates into CASSQDPGQAFYNEQFF.

For this clonotype: One end of the junction varies from germline; a read error may be responsible. The chain joins TRBV10-3 to TRBJ2-3; unclear D gene. In germline, CDR1 is ENHRY, CDR2 SYGVKD. This CDR3 is 14 amino acids long. The CDR3 region is CASSEASVVRDWYF. In DNA form, the CDR3 reads TGTGCCAGCAGTGAAGCATCAGTTGTTAGGGATTGGTATTTT.

In its sample, this clonotype was seen a few times. The rearrangement links TRBV29-1 to TRBJ2-3, with D possibly being TRBD1 (5 bases). The CDR3 covers 14 residues. V was trimmed by 6 bases and J by 4 bases, leaving 17 bases between them. The germline CDR1 and CDR2 sequences are SQVTM and ANQGSEA. CDR3 nucleotides: TGCAGCGTCGACTTCAGGGTAGAGGCAGATACGCAGTATTTT. Its protein product is CSVDFRVEADTQYF.

This rearrangement joins TRBV6-5 to TRBJ1-1; D is undetermined. The ends were cut back, 6 bases at V and 10 bases at J, with 15 bases in the middle. The CDR3 has 12 amino acids. The germline V gene encodes CDR1 MNHEY and CDR2 SVGAGI. As DNA, the CDR3 is TGTGCCAGCAGGTCATCAGCAAAAGTAGCTTTCTTT. Its translation is CASRSSAKVAFF.

The chain combines TRBV7-9 with TRBJ2-7, with 9 bases matching TRBD1. J gave up 6 bases and V 4 bases, and 13 bases lay outside the gene matches. Germline CDR1 reads SEHNR; CDR2 reads FQNEAQ (reference sequence). The length of the CDR3 is 16 residues. DNA for the CDR3: TGTGCCAGCAGCTCGGACAGGGGCCGGCAGGAGCGCGAGCAGTACTTC. Its protein product is CASSSDRGRQEREQYF.

The chain has TRBV5-1 and TRBJ2-2; 13 bases match TRBD2. The V gene end was trimmed by 4 bases and the J gene end by 6 bases; junction bases not matched to a gene: 3. Germline CDR1 and CDR2: SGHRS and YFSETQ. The CDR3 is 15 residues long. The CDR3 bases are TGCGCCAGCAGCCCTACTAGCGGGGGGGCCGGGGAGCTGTTTTTT. The encoded protein is CASSPTSGGAGELFF.

This clonotype was found a few times. The junction and the germline gene differ at one end; a read error may be behind it. J is TRBJ2-3 and V is TRBV7-2; TRBD1 might be the D (5 bases). This CDR3 is built from 16 residues. The germline V gene has CDR1 SGHTA and CDR2 FQGNSA. In DNA form, the CDR3 reads TGTGCCAGCACCTTAGTGGGGCTCGGTATAACAGATACGCAGTATTTT. Translated, it gives CASTLVGLGITDTQYF.

V usage is TRBV29-1 and J usage is TRBJ1-2, with D perhaps matching TRBD1 (5 bases). The V gene's germline CDR1 is SQVTM and CDR2 ANQGSEA. This CDR3 spans 13 amino acids. Trimming cost V 6 bases and J 5 bases, with 16 bases left between them. The DNA of the CDR3 is TGCAGCGTGCGGGACGGGGTAGAATATGGCTACACCTTC. Amino acid sequence: CSVRDGVEYGYTF.

The chain is built from TRBV2 and TRBJ2-5; D uncertain. Matching the DNA end better, TRBJ2-7 makes the J call doubtful. The CDR3 is 14 residues long. CDR1 and CDR2 (germline): SNHLY, FYNNEI. CDR3 amino acids: CASSEGGREYEQYF. The CDR3 coding sequence is TGTGCCAGCAGTGAAGGTGGCAGAGAATACGAGCAGTACTTC.

This clonotype was counted between two and nine times. V usage is TRBV29-1 and J usage is TRBJ2-1, with D tentatively TRBD1 (5 bases). The CDR3 runs 14 residues. CDR1 SQVTM and CDR2 ANQGSEA come from the germline V gene. V lost 1 base and J lost 2, with 9 bases in between. In DNA form, the CDR3 reads TGCAGCGTTGAAGTCAGGGCGGCCTACAATGAGCAGTTCTTC. Encoded protein: CSVEVRAAYNEQFF.

This clonotype was detected ten times or more. This chain connects TRBV27 to TRBJ2-5; D possibly corresponds to TRBD1 (6 bases). Germline lookup yields CDR1 MNHEY and CDR2 SMNVEV (reference sequence). The CDR3 length is 11 residues. Trimming took 6 bases from V and 11 from J, leaving 13 bases between them. CDR3 sequence (DNA): TGTGCCAGCAGCTTACAGGGTGAGCAGTACTTC. It encodes CASSLQGEQYF.